Below are 28 T cell receptor beta chains sequenced from a single sample in a study of immune evolution from preneoplasia to lung adenocarcinoma. Clones were sequenced by immunoSEQ multiplex PCR, and TCRdb holds only the in-frame ones, with some missing. Of 27,000 or so clones listed, about two thirds were seen once; the top ten hold 4.5% to 7%. The sample consisted of FFPE invasive lung adenocarcinoma tissue. These receptors were collected from a person aged 55-75 years with invasive lung adenocarcinoma. Some clones in this sample may be carry-over from other donors' samples.

This sequence joins TRBV18 and TRBJ2-1; TRBD2 matches 10 bases. J gave up 6 bases and V 3 bases, and 8 bases lay outside the gene matches. Looked up from germline, CDR1 is KGHSH and CDR2 is LQKENI. The CDR3 runs 16 residues. The CDR3, as DNA: TGTGCCAGCTCACCCGCTCTAGCGGGAGAGGGCAATGAGCAGTTCTTC. The encoded protein is CASSPALAGEGNEQFF. Drawing the rest from reference TRBV18 and TRBJ2-1, the complete variable domain is NAGVMQNPRHLVRRRGQEARLRCSPMKGHSHVYWYRQLPEEGLKFMVYLQKENIIDESGMPKERFSAEFPKEGPSILRIQQVVRGDSAAYFCASSPALAGEGNEQFFGPGTRLTVL.

The V call is TRBV29-1, the J call TRBJ1-1; D remains ambiguous. The CDR3 contains 12 residues. The V end lost 4 bases, the J end lost 2 bases, and 8 bases lay between the germline ends. CDR1 SQVTM and CDR2 ANQGSEA come from the germline V gene. The CDR3 DNA reads TGCAGCGTTGGCCACTCTAACACTGAAGCTTTCTTT. Translation: CSVGHSNTEAFF.

This CDR3 is CASRPKGSYTDTQYF. The CDR3 DNA reads TGTGCCAGCAGACCTAAAGGGTCCTACACAGATACGCAGTATTTT. The rearrangement links TRBV6-1 to TRBJ2-3, with no clear D. Germline lookup yields CDR1 MNHNS and CDR2 SASEGT. The V end was cut by 6 bases, the J end by 2 bases, with 15 bases between. The length of the CDR3 is 15 residues.

Turning to this clone: The sample carries other DNA sequences with the same CDR3. The rearrangement links TRBV6-5 to TRBJ1-1; a weak D match, TRBD1 (5 bases). V lost 0 bases to trimming and J lost 5 bases, with 10 bases between them. The CDR3 spans 14 residues. Germline V CDR1 and CDR2: MNHEY, SVGAGI. CDR3 sequence (DNA): TGTGCCAGCAGTTACTCGGGGGGAAGAACTGAAGCTTTCTTT. Its protein is CASSYSGGRTEAFF.

The V and J genes are TRBV4-1 and TRBJ2-5; maybe TRBD2 (5 bases). The V gene's germline CDR1 is MGHRA and CDR2 YSYEKL. V lost 3 bases to trimming and J lost 3 bases, with 8 bases between them. This CDR3 is built from 13 residues. The CDR3 is CASSQRVEETQYF. The CDR3 DNA reads as TGCGCCAGCAGCCAGCGGGTCGAAGAGACCCAGTACTTC.

This clone came up once. This chain uses TRBV7-9 with TRBJ2-5; no definite D call. V gave up 3 bases and J gave up 2 bases, with 10 bases separating them. Germline values: CDR1 SEHNR, CDR2 FQNEAQ (reference sequence). This CDR3 comprises 14 residues. The CDR3 is CASSFRSDQETQYF. The CDR3 DNA follows: TGTGCCAGCAGCTTCCGTTCAGATCAAGAGACCCAGTACTTC.

The V and J genes are TRBV29-1 and TRBJ1-1, with D hard to call. This CDR3 has 9 residues. Germline values: CDR1 SQVTM, CDR2 ANQGSEA. V shed 1 base and J shed 12 bases, with 6 bases lying between them. The DNA of the CDR3 is TGCAGCGTTGAAGGGAGGTCTTTCTTT. Translating it yields CSVEGRSFF.

The chain employs TRBV6-5 and TRBJ2-1, with D perhaps TRBD2 (5 bases). Germline V gene data show CDR1 as MNHEY and CDR2 as SVGAGI. The CDR3 loop spans 14 amino acids. V was shortened by 3 bases and J by 7 bases, with 13 bases between the two germline ends. The CDR3 DNA follows: TGTGCCAGCAGTTATGGGGATGGAGGAAATGAGCAGTTCTTC. It specifies CASSYGDGGNEQFF.

This clone showed up just a few times. One end of the junction does not line up with germline, which may come from a read error. The chain recombines TRBV7-2 with TRBJ1-4, with 10 bases aligning to TRBD1. Per germline, CDR1 SGHTA and CDR2 FQGNSA. The CDR3 runs to 16 residues. This CDR3 is CASSLAPGQGIEKLFF. The CDR3 nucleotides read TGTGCCAGCAGCCTAGCGCCGGGACAGGGGATTGAAAAACTGTTTTTT.

The chain is built from TRBV7-3 and TRBJ2-3; no reliable D call. The ends were cut back, 3 bases at V and 5 bases at J, with 12 bases in the middle. The germline gives CDR1 SGHTA, CDR2 FQGTGA. The CDR3 contains 14 residues. As DNA, the CDR3 is TGTGCCAGCAGCTTTGATGGTGGCCTAGATACGCAGTATTTT. Amino acids: CASSFDGGLDTQYF.

The chain joins TRBV28 to TRBJ2-5; D may be TRBD2 (7 bases). The CDR3 consists of 16 residues. Between the trimmed V and J ends, which lost 3 bases and 2 bases, there was a span of 16 bases. Germline CDR1 MDHEN, CDR2 SYDVKM. Written as DNA, the CDR3 is TGTGCCAGCAGTTTCTCGGGGGGCGATGGGCAAGAGACCCAGTACTTC. Its protein product is CASSFSGGDGQETQYF.

Remarks on this clone: Other DNA sequences in the sample encode the same CDR3. V gene TRBV29-1 combines with J gene TRBJ2-7; unclear D gene. The CDR3 extends over 11 amino acids. Trimming cost V 5 bases and J 3 bases, with 8 bases left between them. Germline V CDR1 and CDR2: SQVTM, ANQGSEA. The CDR3 reads CSVYTNYEQYF. DNA for the CDR3: TGCAGCGTTTACACAAACTACGAGCAGTACTTC.

This clone is medium-sized. The gene calls are TRBV10-1 and TRBJ2-3, with 14 bases aligning to TRBD2. CDR3 length: 20 amino acids. Germline trimming cut 1 base from V and 4 bases from J; bases unmatched to any gene: 13. In germline, CDR1 is WNHNN, CDR2 SYGVQD (reference sequence). The CDR3 bases are TGCGCCAGCAGTGAGTTAACCGGGACTAGCGGGAGACGTAACGCAGATACGCAGTATTTT. This gives the protein CASSELTGTSGRRNADTQYF.

The V call is TRBV2, the J call TRBJ2-7, with unresolved D. Per germline, CDR1 SNHLY and CDR2 FYNNEI. The CDR3 is made up of 12 amino acids. V lost 6 bases and J lost 3, with 9 bases in between. The CDR3 DNA reads TGTGCCAGCAGGTTAAATAACTACGAGCAGTACTTC. It is translated as CASRLNNYEQYF.

This clone has only a few counts. CDR3 loop: CASSPSANSNQPQHF. CDR3 nucleotide sequence: TGTGCCAGCTCACCATCAGCGAATAGCAATCAGCCCCAGCATTTT. The genes are TRBV18 and TRBJ1-5; no firm D call. In germline, CDR1 is KGHSH, CDR2 LQKENI. V gave up 2 bases and J gave up 0 bases, with 8 bases separating them. The CDR3 sequence is 15 residues long.

The chain couples TRBV6-4 to TRBJ2-2; 8 nucleotides agree with TRBD1. CDR1 is MRHNA, CDR2 SNTAGT, per germline. After removal of 5 bases from V and 1 base from J, the junction contained 3 bases not matched to a gene. CDR3 length: 15 residues. In DNA, the CDR3 is TGTGCCAGCAGTCCGACAGGGGAGAACACCGGGGAGCTGTTTTTT. Residues: CASSPTGENTGELFF.

A few counts support this clone. The chain couples TRBV7-9 to TRBJ2-7, with TRBD1 identical over 9 bases. V was clipped by 1 base and J by 6 bases; unmatched bases: 7. Germline CDR1 SEHNR, CDR2 FQNEAQ (reference sequence). The CDR3 spans 15 residues. The CDR3 is CASSLGQGVGGEQYF. The CDR3 DNA is TGTGCCAGCAGCTTAGGACAGGGGGTTGGTGGCGAGCAGTACTTC. Supplemented by reference TRBV7-9 and TRBJ2-7, the full variable domain reads DTGVSQNPRHKITKRGQNVTFRCDPISEHNRLYWYRQTLGQGPEFLTYFQNEAQLEKSRLLSDRFSAERPKGSFSTLEIQRTEQGDSAMYLCASSLGQGVGGEQYFGPGTRLTVT.

Only a few counts were recorded for this clone. This chain uses TRBV11-2 with TRBJ2-2, with 7 nucleotides matching TRBD2. Trimming cost V 6 bases and J 3 bases; bases outside gene matches: 10. Germline CDR1 SGHAT, CDR2 FQNNGV. CDR3 length: 16 residues. The CDR3 is CASSTEAGDYTGELFF. Written as DNA, the CDR3 is TGTGCCAGCAGTACGGAGGCGGGAGATTACACCGGGGAGCTGTTTTTT.

By share, this clone ranks as medium-sized. The chain has TRBV10-3 and TRBJ1-1, with D perhaps TRBD1 (5 bases). Trimming took off 6 bases at V and 1 base at J, with 15 bases between the two ends. This CDR3 has 15 amino acids. Germline V gene lookup returns CDR1 ENHRY and CDR2 SYGVKD. The CDR3 loop is CAISPRGEPNTEAFF. CDR3 in DNA: TGTGCCATCAGCCCGAGGGGAGAGCCGAACACTGAAGCTTTCTTT.

CDR3 loop: CASSVLVGGREAFF. CDR3 nucleotide sequence: TGTGCCAGTAGCGTACTCGTGGGCGGCCGTGAAGCTTTCTTT. The chain links TRBV19 to TRBJ1-1; D is ambiguous. Trimming took off 6 bases at V and 7 bases at J, with 18 bases between the two ends. There are 14 residues in the CDR3. Germline CDR1 LNHDA, CDR2 SQIVND (reference sequence).

A single count supports this clone. The chain recombines TRBV27 with TRBJ2-7; 7 nucleotides align to TRBD2. The germline gives CDR1 MNHEY, CDR2 SMNVEV (reference sequence). The CDR3 spans 15 residues. Losses at the gene ends were 1 base for V and 4 bases for J; bases not matched to a gene: 7. The CDR3 here is CASSLWAGELYEQYF. DNA for the CDR3: TGTGCCAGCAGTTTATGGGCGGGAGAGCTTTACGAGCAGTACTTC.

The genes are TRBV5-1 and TRBJ1-1; no reliable D call. In germline, CDR1 is SGHRS, CDR2 YFSETQ. CDR3 size: 13 residues. Trimming shortened V by 5 bases and J by 1 base, and 9 bases separated the two germline ends. The chain's CDR3 is CASRLEPNTEAFF. DNA of the CDR3: TGCGCCAGCAGACTCGAACCGAACACTGAAGCTTTCTTT.

This clone has a handful of counts. The identical CDR3 is also encoded by other nucleotide sequences in the sample. The chain joins TRBV28 to TRBJ2-7, with TRBD1 matching 8 bases. Germline V lookup: CDR1 MDHEN, CDR2 SYDVKM. CDR3 length equals 14 residues. Germline trimming cut 6 bases from V and 7 bases from J; bases unmatched to any gene: 11. The CDR3 reads CASRAGTGNREQYF. The CDR3 DNA reads as TGTGCCAGCAGGGCCGGGACAGGCAATCGGGAGCAGTACTTC.

The chain has TRBV28 and TRBJ2-5, with unresolved D. Germline V lookup: CDR1 MDHEN, CDR2 SYDVKM. CDR3 length: 14 residues. The ends were cut back, 1 base at V and 5 bases at J, with 11 bases in the middle. CDR3 loop: CASSLLRVRETQYF. The CDR3 DNA reads as TGTGCCAGCAGTTTATTACGGGTACGGGAGACCCAGTACTTC.

The chain recombines TRBV11-2 with TRBJ2-3, with a possible D match to TRBD2 (5 bases). There are 14 residues in the CDR3. The V gene lost 5 bases and the J gene lost 1 base, with 10 bases spanning the gap. The germline CDR1 and CDR2 sequences are SGHAT and FQNNGV. In nucleotides, the CDR3 is TGTGCCAGCAGCCAAGGGCGGGGCACAGATACGCAGTATTTT. This codes for CASSQGRGTDTQYF.

The chain carries TRBV7-6 and TRBJ2-3, with 14 bases fitting TRBD2. The CDR3 length is 16 residues. Germline lookup yields CDR1 SGHVS and CDR2 FNYEAQ. The V segment lost 2 bases and the J segment 5 bases; nucleotides outside the gene matches: 3. This chain's CDR3 is CASSLSGLAGGDTQYF. The CDR3 region has the DNA TGTGCCAGCAGCTTAAGCGGACTAGCGGGAGGAGATACGCAGTATTTT.

This clone has a handful of counts. The V call is TRBV14, the J call TRBJ2-4, with D unclear. The CDR3 has 13 residues. Trimming cost V 8 bases and J 0 bases, with 8 bases left between them. Germline CDR1 is SGHDN and CDR2 is FVKESK. The chain's CDR3 is CASSTLAKNIQYF. In DNA form, the CDR3 reads TGTGCCAGCTCTACCCTAGCCAAAAACATTCAGTACTTC.

This clone rates as large. This chain connects TRBV19 to TRBJ2-1; the D gene is possibly TRBD2 (6 bases). Germline assignment: CDR1 LNHDA and CDR2 SQIVND (reference sequence). The CDR3 runs 12 residues. V dropped 3 bases and J dropped 13 bases, with 13 bases sitting between them. This CDR3 is CASSIPGLRQFF. The CDR3 bases are TGTGCCAGTAGTATCCCGGGACTCCGCCAGTTCTTC.